These 17 T cell receptor beta chains originate from one sample sequenced in a study of T-cell memory formation after mild COVID-19. TCRdb fed the 5' RACE reads into MiXCR, producing one record per CDR3 protein. Of about 120,000 distinct CDR3 sequences listed, 20% to 25% are singletons. The material sequenced was PBMCs or a T cell subset sorted from them (not recorded which). The receptor set was obtained from a man between 18 and 29 years old who had mild COVID-19 (a few samples of this study predate the infection). Cell type and time point are not known.

The chain joins TRBV7-9 to TRBJ2-1, with D possibly being TRBD2 (6 bases). Trimming shortened V by 6 bases and J by 10 bases, and 13 bases separated the two germline ends. The CDR3 is 12 amino acids. Germline V gene sequence: CDR1 SEHNR, CDR2 FQNEAQ (reference sequence). In nucleotides, the CDR3 is TGTGCCAGCAGTTGGGGGACTCGAGAGCAGTTCTTC. This sequence encodes CASSWGTREQFF.

The V gene is TRBV24-1, the J gene TRBJ2-1; tentative D call: TRBD1 (6 bases). Germline-derived CDR1 and CDR2 are KGHDR and SFDVKD. The V and J ends lost 1 base and 7 bases respectively, with 19 bases between them. This CDR3 is 17 amino acids long. CDR3 bases: TGTGCCACCAGTGATTTCAGCCAGGGGATAGGTTGGAATGAGCAGTTCTTC. Protein: CATSDFSQGIGWNEQFF.

V usage is TRBV4-3 and J usage is TRBJ2-7, with D possibly being TRBD1 or TRBD2 (6 bases each). This CDR3 is 16 amino acids long. Germline lookup yields CDR1 LGHNA and CDR2 YSLEER. V lost 1 base and J 5 bases, leaving 18 bases between the germline ends. The CDR3 protein is CASSQVLGGRHNEQYF. DNA of the CDR3: TGCGCCAGCAGCCAAGTGTTGGGGGGCAGGCACAACGAGCAGTACTTC.

This clonotype was seen more than once but under ten times. This chain joins TRBV6-5 and TRBJ2-5; the D gene is possibly TRBD2 (5 bases). Trimming stripped 8 bases from V and 4 bases from J, with 14 bases between. In germline, CDR1 is MNHEY, CDR2 SVGAGI. The CDR3 runs 13 residues. In DNA, the CDR3 is TGTGCCAGCGCTCACGGGAACGTAGAGACCCAGTACTTC. Protein: CASAHGNVETQYF.

The CDR3 protein is CASSGGQGAHEQYF. In DNA form, the CDR3 reads TGTGCCAGCAGTGGGGGACAGGGGGCCCACGAGCAGTACTTC. The chain carries TRBV2 and TRBJ2-7; 12 bases line up with TRBD1. The CDR3 is 14 residues long. Germline V gene sequence: CDR1 SNHLY, CDR2 FYNNEI. V lost 4 bases to trimming and J lost 5 bases; unmatched junction nucleotides: 3.

The chain carries TRBV9 and TRBJ2-3, with 7 bases that match TRBD2. Losses at the gene ends were 5 bases for V and 0 bases for J; bases not matched to a gene: 9. The CDR3 has 16 residues. CDR1 SGDLS and CDR2 YYNGEE come from the germline V gene. The CDR3 DNA reads as TGTGCCAGCAGTCGGGGGGTAGCGGTGAGCACAGATACGCAGTATTTT. It specifies CASSRGVAVSTDTQYF.

This clonotype was found many times. The chain has TRBV5-1 and TRBJ2-2; the D is unclear. The V gene lost 4 bases and the J gene lost 2 bases, with 9 bases spanning the gap. CDR3 length: 14 residues. CDR1 is SGHRS and CDR2 is YFSETQ in the germline V gene. Here the CDR3 reads CASSPTHNTGELFF. The CDR3 nucleotides read TGCGCCAGCAGCCCGACACACAACACCGGGGAGCTGTTTTTT.

The chain links TRBV29-1 to TRBJ1-2; D gene unclear. The CDR3 spans 12 residues. Trimming removed 3 bases at V and 4 bases at J, with 9 bases between. Germline lookup yields CDR1 SQVTM and CDR2 ANQGSEA. Here the CDR3 reads CSVEPESYGYTF. CDR3 coding DNA: TGCAGCGTTGAGCCAGAGAGCTATGGCTACACCTTC. Variable domain in full (rest from reference TRBV29-1 and TRBJ1-2): SAVISQKPSRDICQRGTSLTIQCQVDSQVTMMFWYRQQPGQSLTLIATANQGSEATYESGFVIDKFPISRPNLTFSTLTVSNMSPEDSSIYLCSVEPESYGYTFGSGTRLTVV.

V gene TRBV7-8 combines with J gene TRBJ1-5; D remains unclear. Germline V lookup: CDR1 SGHVS, CDR2 FQNEAQ. This CDR3 contains 14 residues. The V gene lost 5 bases and the J gene lost 7 bases, with 15 bases spanning the gap. The CDR3 bases are TGTGCCAGCAGCCCTAGATGGGTCGGCCAGCCCCAGCATTTT. As protein: CASSPRWVGQPQHF.

The table lists this clonotype with a few counts. The chain joins TRBV13 to TRBJ2-2; D might be TRBD2 (6 bases). The V end was cut by 9 bases, the J end by 2 bases, with 13 bases between. CDR1 is PRHDT, CDR2 FYEKMQ, per germline (reference sequence). This CDR3 spans 14 amino acids. The CDR3 reads CASTGGINTGELFF. In nucleotides, the CDR3 is TGTGCCAGTACGGGCGGGATCAACACCGGGGAGCTGTTTTTT.

This clonotype was seen more than once but under ten times. The J gene is TRBJ1-3, the V gene TRBV27; D not resolved. V was clipped by 1 base and J by 0 bases, with 19 bases between them. CDR1 is MNHEY and CDR2 is SMNVEV in the germline V gene (reference sequence). The CDR3 has 19 amino acids. In nucleotides, the CDR3 is TGTGCCAGCAGTTTATTCCCCCCGGCGATGGCCTACTCTGGAAACACCATATATTTT. Protein sequence: CASSLFPPAMAYSGNTIYF.

CDR3 sequence (DNA): TGTGCCAGCAGCCCCTATTGGGTGGAGACCCAGTACTTC. Protein: CASSPYWVETQYF. The chain links TRBV6-2 or TRBV6-3 to TRBJ2-5; unclear D gene. Trimming took off 6 bases at V and 5 bases at J, with 13 bases between the two ends. CDR3 size: 13 residues. Germline V gives CDR1 MNHEY, CDR2 SVGEGT.

J is TRBJ2-6 and V is TRBV21-1; TRBD1, the table's D call, lacks a check against the DNA. TRBV21-1 is recorded as a pseudogene. There are 15 residues in the CDR3. The DNA of the CDR3 is TGTGCCAGCAGCAAAGAGAGGGGGCGAGCCAACGTCCTGACTTTC. This codes for CASSKERGRANVLTF.

This clonotype was found a few times. The chain recombines TRBV19 with TRBJ2-3; 7 positions match TRBD2. The CDR3 extends over 14 amino acids. The junction had 10 bases not matched to a gene; V was cut back by 6 bases and J by 7 bases. In germline, CDR1 is LNHDA, CDR2 SQIVND (reference sequence). The CDR3, as DNA: TGTGCCAGTAGCCCTTCGGCGGGGGACTATACGCAGTATTTT. Translated: CASSPSAGDYTQYF.

The CDR3 here is CSVPGGAEQYF. CDR3 bases: TGCAGCGTCCCGGGGGGCGCCGAGCAGTACTTC. The chain is built from TRBV29-1 and TRBJ2-7; maybe TRBD2 (7 bases). The ends were cut back, 6 bases at V and 6 bases at J, with 12 bases in the middle. Germline V lookup: CDR1 SQVTM, CDR2 ANQGSEA. This CDR3 spans 11 amino acids.

The rearrangement uses TRBV20-1 and TRBJ2-5; no clear D gene. There are 12 residues in the CDR3. Trimming shortened V by 5 bases and J by 3 bases, and 10 bases separated the two germline ends. Germline values: CDR1 DFQATT, CDR2 SNEGSKA (reference sequence). The CDR3 protein is CSADETEETQYF. CDR3 nucleotides: TGCAGTGCTGACGAGACGGAAGAGACCCAGTACTTC.

This clonotype was observed a handful of times. The chain carries TRBV20-1 and TRBJ2-3, with no clear D. The length of the CDR3 is 13 residues. V was trimmed by 3 bases and J by 3 bases, leaving 10 bases between them. CDR1 DFQATT and CDR2 SNEGSKA come from the germline V gene (reference sequence). The CDR3 DNA sequence: TGCAGTGCTAGGACGGTGACAACAGATACGCAGTATTTT. The encoded protein is CSARTVTTDTQYF.